A selection of T cell receptor beta chains follows, all from one sample in a study of blood T cell repertoires in COVID-19. The method was immunoSEQ multiplex PCR; TCRdb's version includes in-frame clones alone and lacks a portion of them. The sample has over 200,000 clones; 87% are singletons. The sample consisted of peripheral blood. The receptors were gathered from a woman under 30 who had recovered from COVID-19. Each CDR3 is given without its conserved first and last residue. D genes are given only for firm matches.

d_gene: NA; j_gene: TRBJ2-7; v_gene: TRBV5-6; CDR3aa: ASSYPTALGYEQY
d_gene: NA; j_gene: TRBJ1-2; v_gene: TRBV18; CDR3aa: ASSLLAYGYT
d_gene: TRBD1; j_gene: TRBJ1-2; v_gene: TRBV19; CDR3aa: ASSMGDSFLYGYT
d_gene: NA; j_gene: TRBJ1-2; v_gene: TRBV27; CDR3aa: ASSLGQDRYT
d_gene: NA; j_gene: TRBJ2-1; v_gene: TRBV27; CDR3aa: ASSLGSGPYNEQF
d_gene: NA; j_gene: TRBJ2-1; v_gene: TRBV12-3/TRBV12-4; CDR3aa: ASSLGAGNEQF
d_gene: TRBD2; j_gene: TRBJ2-1; v_gene: TRBV5-1; CDR3aa: ASSRLAGANEQF
d_gene: NA; j_gene: TRBJ1-2; v_gene: TRBV20-1; CDR3aa: SAYINYGYT
d_gene: TRBD1; j_gene: TRBJ2-1; v_gene: TRBV5-1; CDR3aa: ASSPKGTGGLSYNEQF
d_gene: NA; j_gene: TRBJ1-2; v_gene: TRBV20-1; CDR3aa: SASVQGGYGYT
d_gene: NA; j_gene: TRBJ1-1; v_gene: TRBV4-2; CDR3aa: ASSQEEGATEAF
d_gene: TRBD2; j_gene: TRBJ2-5; v_gene: TRBV27; CDR3aa: ASSPSGGTQY
d_gene: NA; j_gene: TRBJ1-1; v_gene: TRBV7-9; CDR3aa: ASSVQGSVYRTEAF
d_gene: TRBD1; j_gene: TRBJ2-1; v_gene: TRBV10-3; CDR3aa: AISEPGTGLNEQF
d_gene: NA; j_gene: TRBJ1-5; v_gene: TRBV30; CDR3aa: AWSHRVGQPQH
d_gene: NA; j_gene: TRBJ1-1; v_gene: TRBV9; CDR3aa: ASSPVSSTEAF
d_gene: NA; j_gene: TRBJ2-5; v_gene: TRBV7-9; CDR3aa: ASSSDRQETQY
d_gene: NA; j_gene: TRBJ1-2; v_gene: TRBV9; CDR3aa: ASSVGRNNYGYT
d_gene: NA; j_gene: TRBJ1-4; v_gene: TRBV9; CDR3aa: ASSPPGGANEKLF
d_gene: NA; j_gene: TRBJ1-1; v_gene: TRBV6-5; CDR3aa: ASSSAWGRTNTEAF
d_gene: NA; j_gene: TRBJ1-4; v_gene: TRBV30; CDR3aa: AWRRPSATNEKLF
d_gene: TRBD2; j_gene: TRBJ2-1; v_gene: TRBV5-6; CDR3aa: AWREWGYNEQF